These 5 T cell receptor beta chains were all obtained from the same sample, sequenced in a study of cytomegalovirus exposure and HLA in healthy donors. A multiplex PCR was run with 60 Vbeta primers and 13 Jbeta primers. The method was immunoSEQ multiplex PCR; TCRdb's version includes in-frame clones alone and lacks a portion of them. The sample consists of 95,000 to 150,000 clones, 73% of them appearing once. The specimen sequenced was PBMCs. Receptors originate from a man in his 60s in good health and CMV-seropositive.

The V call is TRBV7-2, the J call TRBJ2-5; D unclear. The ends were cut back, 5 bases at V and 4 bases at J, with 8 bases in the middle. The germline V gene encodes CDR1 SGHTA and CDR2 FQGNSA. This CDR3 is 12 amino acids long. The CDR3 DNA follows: TGTGCCAGCAGCCCTATTCGAGAGACCCAGTACTTC. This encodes CASSPIRETQYF.

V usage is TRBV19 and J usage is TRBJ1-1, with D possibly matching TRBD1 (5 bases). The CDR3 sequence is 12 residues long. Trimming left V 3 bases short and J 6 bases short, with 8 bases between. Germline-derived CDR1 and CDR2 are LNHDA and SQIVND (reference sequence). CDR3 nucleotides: TGTGCCAGTAGTATGATGACAGCTGAAGCTTTCTTT. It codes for CASSMMTAEAFF.

The CDR3 here is CASPMGYRGLSTGELFF. DNA for the CDR3: TGTGCCAGCCCTATGGGGTACAGGGGATTGAGCACCGGGGAGCTGTTTTTT. The chain joins TRBV21-1 to TRBJ2-2; no check of the table's D call, TRBD1, against the DNA was made. TRBV21-1 is classified as a pseudogene. CDR3 length equals 17 residues.

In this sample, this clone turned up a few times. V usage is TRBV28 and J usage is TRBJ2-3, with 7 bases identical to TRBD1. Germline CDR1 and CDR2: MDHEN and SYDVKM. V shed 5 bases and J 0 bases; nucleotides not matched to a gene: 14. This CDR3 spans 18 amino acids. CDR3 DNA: TGTGCCAGCAGTCCGTGGACAGGTCTCGGGTCTAGCACAGATACGCAGTATTTT. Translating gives CASSPWTGLGSSTDTQYF.

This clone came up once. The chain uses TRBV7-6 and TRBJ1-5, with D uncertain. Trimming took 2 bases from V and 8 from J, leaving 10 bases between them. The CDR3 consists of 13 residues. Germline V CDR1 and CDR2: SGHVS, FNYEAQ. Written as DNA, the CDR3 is TGTGCCAGCAGCTTAACGAGGGCGGAGCCCCAGCATTTT. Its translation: CASSLTRAEPQHF.